Following are 13 T cell receptor beta chains from one sample sequenced in a study of cytotoxic CD8 clonotypes in ibrutinib-treated CLL. Method: immunoSEQ multiplex PCR; TCRdb's copy keeps in-frame clones and lacks some. The data contain 200,000 or so clones, just over 70% of them singletons. Specimen: PBMCs, collected after 12 months of ibrutinib treatment. The source of these receptors is a human donor with chronic lymphocytic leukemia.

This chain uses TRBV18 with TRBJ2-7; D is unresolved. Between the trimmed V and J ends, which lost 3 bases and 2 bases, there was a span of 8 bases. Germline-derived CDR1 and CDR2 are KGHSH and LQKENI. The CDR3 consists of 13 residues. This chain's CDR3 is CASSPGRAYEQYF. As DNA, the CDR3 is TGTGCCAGCTCACCGGGAAGGGCCTACGAGCAGTACTTC.

This clone was picked up many times. The chain is built from TRBV7-2 and TRBJ2-2; possibly TRBD2 for D (6 bases). Per germline, CDR1 SGHTA and CDR2 FQGNSA. The CDR3 runs 16 residues. V was shortened by 1 base and J by 3 bases, with 12 bases between the two germline ends. The CDR3 DNA is TGTGCCAGCAGCTTAGGGCCGCGGGGCCACACCGGGGAGCTGTTTTTT. Its protein product is CASSLGPRGHTGELFF.

The J gene is TRBJ2-7, the V gene TRBV2; D not resolved. Germline V CDR1 and CDR2: SNHLY, FYNNEI. The CDR3 length is 13 residues. The V and J ends lost 2 bases and 3 bases respectively, with 8 bases between them. The CDR3 bases are TGTGCCAGCAGTGAACAGGTCCTCTACGAGCAGTACTTC. This gives the protein CASSEQVLYEQYF.

The rearrangement links TRBV7-2 to TRBJ2-1, with TRBD2 as a possible D gene (5 bases). This CDR3 has 18 residues. V was shortened by 5 bases and J by 0 bases, with 20 bases between the two germline ends. In germline, CDR1 is SGHTA, CDR2 FQGNSA. The CDR3 sequence: CASSPWARVSLSYNEQFF. The CDR3 bases are TGTGCCAGCAGCCCCTGGGCGCGGGTAAGCCTCTCCTACAATGAGCAGTTCTTC. Filled out from reference TRBV7-2 and TRBJ2-1, the complete variable domain reads GAGVSQSPSNKVTEKGKDVELRCDPISGHTALYWYRQSLGQGLEFLIYFQGNSAPDKSGLPSDRFSAERTGGSVSTLTIQRTQQEDSAVYLCASSPWARVSLSYNEQFFGPGTRLTVL.

This sequence joins TRBV7-9 and TRBJ2-1, with no clear D. Germline V gives CDR1 SEHNR, CDR2 FQNEAQ (reference sequence). Trimming left V 4 bases short and J 6 bases short, with 10 bases between. The CDR3 spans 13 residues. CDR3 residues: CASSSGPGNEQFF. The CDR3 nucleotides are TGTGCCAGCAGCTCCGGACCGGGCAATGAGCAGTTCTTC. The complete variable domain, with remaining parts taken from reference TRBV7-9 and TRBJ2-1, reads DTGVSQNPRHKITKRGQNVTFRCDPISEHNRLYWYRQTLGQGPEFLTYFQNEAQLEKSRLLSDRFSAERPKGSFSTLEIQRTEQGDSAMYLCASSSGPGNEQFFGPGTRLTVL.

This sequence joins TRBV9 and TRBJ1-6; TRBD1 matches 8 bases. There are 15 residues in the CDR3. CDR1 is SGDLS and CDR2 is YYNGEE in the germline V gene. V lost 0 bases, J lost 10 bases, and 6 bases stayed unmatched. The CDR3 DNA reads as TGTGCCAGCAGCGTAGGAACAGGGGGATCCTCACCCCTCCACTTT. Its protein product is CASSVGTGGSSPLHF.

The gene calls are TRBV4-3 and TRBJ2-7; unclear D gene. V dropped 0 bases and J dropped 4 bases, with 10 bases sitting between them. This CDR3 region has 14 residues. Germline loops: CDR1 LGHNA, CDR2 YSLEER. The DNA of the CDR3 is TGCGCCAGCAGCCAAGATTTCTTCGGGTACGAGCAGTACTTC. Translating it yields CASSQDFFGYEQYF.

This clone has just a few counts. This sequence joins TRBV28 and TRBJ1-5; TRBD1 might be the D (5 bases). Germline-derived CDR1 and CDR2 are MDHEN and SYDVKM. Trimming left V 7 bases short and J 9 bases short, with 13 bases between. The CDR3 has 12 residues. CDR3 sequence reads: CASTGDLGPQHF. The CDR3 region has the DNA TGTGCCAGCACGGGGGACTTGGGGCCCCAGCATTTT.

The chain links TRBV13 to TRBJ1-2; D is unresolved. Germline values: CDR1 PRHDT, CDR2 FYEKMQ (reference sequence). V was pared by 1 base and J by 3 bases, with 12 bases between. The CDR3 covers 15 residues. CDR3: CASSLAKGSHYGYTF. DNA of the CDR3: TGTGCCAGCAGCTTAGCAAAGGGCAGCCACTATGGCTACACCTTC. Full variable domain (rest looked up from reference TRBV13 and TRBJ1-2): AAGVIQSPRHLIKEKRETATLKCYPIPRHDTVYWYQQGPGQDPQFLISFYEKMQSDKGSIPDRFSAQQFSDYHSELNMSSLELGDSALYFCASSLAKGSHYGYTFGSGTRLTVV.

The CDR3 DNA follows: TGTGCCAGCGGGGGTCCTTACTCTGGGGCCAACGTCCTGACTTTC. This gives the protein CASGGPYSGANVLTF. This chain links TRBV6-5 with TRBJ2-6; perhaps D is TRBD1 or TRBD2 (5 bases each). The CDR3 has 15 amino acids. Germline V gives CDR1 MNHEY, CDR2 SVGAGI. V dropped 8 bases and J dropped 0 bases, with 11 bases sitting between them.

V and J are TRBV28 and TRBJ1-5; D possibly corresponds to TRBD1 (5 bases). The germline V gene has CDR1 MDHEN and CDR2 SYDVKM. The CDR3 covers 16 residues. The ends were cut back, 7 bases at V and 2 bases at J, with 18 bases in the middle. The DNA of the CDR3 is TGTGCCAGCACCCCTCCTGGGGGATTTGGCAATCAGCCCCAGCATTTT. Its translation is CASTPPGGFGNQPQHF. Variable domain in full (rest from reference TRBV28 and TRBJ1-5): DVKVTQSSRYLVKRTGEKVFLECVQDMDHENMFWYRQDPGLGLRLIYFSYDVKMKEKGDIPEGYSVSREKKERFSLILESASTNQTSMYLCASTPPGGFGNQPQHFGDGTRLSIL.

The chain recombines TRBV18 with TRBJ1-5; D is perhaps TRBD1 (6 bases). There are 14 residues in the CDR3. Germline V gene data show CDR1 as KGHSH and CDR2 as LQKENI. With 0 bases removed from V and 7 bases from J, the gap between germline ends came to 10 bases. Written as DNA, the CDR3 is TGTGCCAGCTCACCACCGGGGCAGGGGCAGCCCCAGCATTTT. It encodes CASSPPGQGQPQHF.

V and J are TRBV7-2 and TRBJ1-2; TRBD1 matches at 10 bases. Germline V gene data show CDR1 as SGHTA and CDR2 as FQGNSA. The CDR3 spans 14 residues. The V segment lost 4 bases and the J segment 6 bases; nucleotides outside the gene matches: 5. CDR3: CASSSLGTGDGYTF. DNA of the CDR3: TGTGCCAGCAGCTCGCTTGGGACAGGGGATGGCTACACCTTC.